This TCR beta chain stems from a study of T cell responses to AZD1222 COVID-19 vaccine. Across the whole study: Some second doses came at about 4 weeks and others at about 12 weeks; these were pooled. Study-level points and caveats: Among vaccine-associated CD4 TCRs, coverage spanned spike, with dominance at 160-218 and 743-854. Females made up more of the donors, who were largely white British, and clonal diversity may have come out too low.

V was clipped by 2 bases and J by 2 bases; unmatched bases: 10. The CDR3 loop spans 18 amino acids. The germline V gene has CDR1 SGHTA and CDR2 FQGNSA. Assay: immunoSEQ multiplex PCR; the TCRdb copy retains only in-frame clones and omits some. The sample contains tens of thousands of clones, 86% of which appear only once. On this clone itself: Its antigen is unknown.

The source was peripheral blood, collected on day 0 of AZD1222 vaccination. The chain carries TRBV7-2 and TRBJ2-5; 11 bases line up with TRBD2. This clonotype was obtained from an adult in good health. The CDR3 DNA sequence: TGTGCCAGCAGCTTACTACTAGCGGGGGCCCCGGAGCAAGAGACCCAGTACTTC. It translates to CASSLLLAGAPEQETQYF.